The clone carrying this T cell receptor (beta chain) was detected many times. This sample is drawn from a study of Graves' ophthalmopathy and Graves' hyperthyroidism. Investigators amplified TCR beta CDR3 regions from RNA transcripts. The first-round RT-PCR employed HTBI primers together with the Qiagen OneStep RT-PCR kit. A multiplex PCR was then performed as the second round. TCRdb independently ran MiXCR on the multiplex PCR reads; one entry per CDR3 protein. The top ten clones hold about 10% of a sample with approximately 500,000 distinct CDR3 sequences, 14% of them seen once. This CDR3 contains 16 residues. Per germline, CDR1 DFQATT and CDR2 SNEGSKA (reference sequence). V lost 0 bases to trimming and J lost 2 bases; unmatched junction nucleotides: 6. Every ophthalmopathy donor presented moderate-to-severe activity, CAS ≥3, NOSPECS ≥4 and duration under 3 months. From fresh peripheral blood, 10 ml in volume, the PBMCs were obtained.

This receptor was obtained from a woman under 40 with Graves' ophthalmopathy. V gene TRBV20-1 combines with J gene TRBJ2-5, with 10 positions matching TRBD2. Sequenced: blood. The CDR3 sequence is CSARDRGTSAQETQYF. The CDR3 DNA is TGCAGTGCTAGAGATCGGGGGACTAGCGCACAAGAGACCCAGTACTTC.